The 21 T cell receptor beta chains in this list originate from one sample, sequenced in a study of T cells in Graves' hyperthyroidism and ophthalmopathy. RNA transcripts served as the template for amplifying TCR beta CDR3 regions. When the TCR CDR3 underwent first-round RT-PCR, the HTBI primer set was used. In TCRdb, the multiplex PCR reads were re-called with MiXCR into one record per CDR3 protein. The sample lists over 350,000 distinct CDR3 sequences; 14% to 15% were seen once. The source material was blood. These receptor sequences come from a man between 18 and 35 years old with Graves' ophthalmopathy.

This clonotype has only a few counts. The chain links TRBV27 to TRBJ2-1; TRBD2 matches at 8 bases. V was clipped by 7 bases and J by 4 bases; unmatched bases: 12. This CDR3 is built from 16 residues. Germline CDR1 and CDR2: MNHEY and SMNVEV (reference sequence). The CDR3, as DNA: TGTGCCAGCACCCCTCCGGGGACTAGGGTTTACAATGAGCAGTTCTTC. Protein sequence: CASTPPGTRVYNEQFF.

This clonotype was detected many times. V gene TRBV6-1 combines with J gene TRBJ2-3; no firm D call. CDR1 is MNHNS and CDR2 is SASEGT in the germline V gene. The CDR3 is 16 residues long. V gave up 1 base and J gave up 4 bases, with 15 bases separating them. The CDR3 DNA sequence: TGTGCCAGCAGTGAAGAATCCCCGGAGTCAGCAGATACGCAGTATTTT. It is translated as CASSEESPESADTQYF.

The V and J genes are TRBV5-8 and TRBJ2-7; D remains unclear. Germline CDR1 and CDR2: SGHTS and YDEGEE. Trimming removed 3 bases at V and 0 bases at J, with 7 bases between. CDR3 length: 13 residues. CDR3 coding DNA: TGTGCCAGCAGCTCCGGCCCCTCCTACGAGCAGTACTTC. Translated, it gives CASSSGPSYEQYF.

This clonotype was seen ten or more times. The rearrangement uses TRBV5-1 and TRBJ2-7, with 10 bases fitting TRBD1. V was pared by 8 bases and J by 4 bases, with 9 bases of the junction left unmatched. From germline, CDR1 is SGHRS and CDR2 YFSETQ. This CDR3 has 14 residues. The CDR3 sequence: CASGDRGRDYEQYF. CDR3 nucleotides: TGCGCCAGTGGCGACAGGGGGCGCGATTACGAGCAGTACTTC.

Only a few counts were recorded for this clonotype. The J gene is TRBJ2-2, the V gene TRBV12-5; a weak D match, TRBD2 (5 bases). The germline V and J ends were trimmed by 6 bases and 2 bases, with 22 bases remaining between them. Germline V CDR1 and CDR2: LGHNT, FRNRAP. This CDR3 spans 18 amino acids. CDR3: CASGQLDSSRQNTGELFF. CDR3 DNA sequence: TGTGCTAGTGGCCAACTAGACTCGTCCCGACAAAACACCGGGGAGCTGTTTTTT.

This clonotype occurred a few times. Given a much more abundant clone one base away, this may be a read error. The J gene is TRBJ2-7, the V gene TRBV20-1, with 9 bases that match TRBD2. This CDR3 is 18 amino acids long. The V and J ends lost 3 bases and 4 bases, in that order; junction bases with no gene match: 19. Germline V gene sequence: CDR1 DFQATT, CDR2 SNEGSKA (reference sequence). In DNA, the CDR3 is TGCAGTGCTAGCCCCGGGGGGGGCGGGAGGGCCGGAACATACGAGCAGTACTTC. The encoded protein is CSASPGGGGRAGTYEQYF.

This clonotype was picked up many times. This chain links TRBV7-9 with TRBJ1-1; no clear D gene. CDR1 is SEHNR, CDR2 FQNEAQ, per germline (reference sequence). The CDR3 spans 14 residues. With 2 bases removed from V and 4 bases from J, the gap between germline ends came to 11 bases. The CDR3 is CASSLQWRATEAFF. DNA of the CDR3: TGTGCCAGCAGCTTACAATGGAGGGCCACTGAAGCTTTCTTT.

This chain joins TRBV27 and TRBJ2-7, with D uncertain. CDR1 and CDR2 (germline): MNHEY, SMNVEV (reference sequence). The CDR3 extends over 12 amino acids. Trimming stripped 2 bases from V and 6 bases from J, with 8 bases between. CDR3 in DNA: TGTGCCAGCAGTTTAATCGGGTTCGAGCAGTACTTC. Translation: CASSLIGFEQYF.

This clonotype appeared a few times. The CDR3 here is CAWQGSGANVLTF. The CDR3 nucleotides read TGTGCCTGGCAGGGAAGCGGGGCCAACGTCCTGACTTTC. This chain uses TRBV30 with TRBJ2-6, with D maybe TRBD1 (5 bases). Germline V gene data show CDR1 as GTSNPN and CDR2 as SVGIG (reference sequence). Trimming pared 5 bases from V and 4 bases from J, leaving 9 bases between. CDR3 length: 13 amino acids.

This clonotype was observed at least ten times. The rearrangement uses TRBV6-1 and TRBJ1-3; D remains ambiguous. Germline assignment: CDR1 MNHNS and CDR2 SASEGT. V dropped 7 bases and J dropped 2 bases, with 6 bases sitting between them. CDR3 length: 12 residues. The CDR3 spells CASTLPGNTIYF. The DNA for the CDR3 is TGTGCCAGCACCCTCCCTGGAAACACCATATATTTT.

The table lists this clonotype with many counts. The rearrangement joins TRBV12-3 or TRBV12-4 to TRBJ1-2; D is undetermined. CDR3 length: 11 residues. V gave up 8 bases and J gave up 0 bases, with 4 bases separating them. As DNA, the CDR3 is TGTGCCAGCGGGGCTAACTATGGCTACACCTTC. It is translated as CASGANYGYTF.

V gene TRBV11-1 combines with J gene TRBJ2-1; 9 bases align to TRBD1. The CDR3 has 20 residues. The germline gives CDR1 SGHAT, CDR2 FQDESV (reference sequence). V lost 1 base, J lost 0 bases, and 13 bases stayed unmatched. The DNA of the CDR3 is TGTGCCAGCAGCTTAGATAATCGAATAGGGACAGGGAGCTCCTACAATGAGCAGTTCTTC. It specifies CASSLDNRIGTGSSYNEQFF.

This clonotype was found many times. The chain employs TRBV12-3 or TRBV12-4 and TRBJ1-5; a weak D match, TRBD1 (5 bases). The CDR3 has 19 amino acids. Trimming cost V 5 bases and J 0 bases, with 23 bases left between them. The CDR3, as DNA: TGTGCCAGCAGTCCCGCCAGGGAGGGGCTAGAATATAGCAATCAGCCCCAGCATTTT. As protein: CASSPAREGLEYSNQPQHF.

This clonotype has a count of ten or more. The chain is built from TRBV28 and TRBJ2-1, with a tentative D call TRBD1 (6 bases). Germline-derived CDR1 and CDR2 are MDHEN and SYDVKM. Trimming stripped 6 bases from V and 0 bases from J, with 12 bases between. The length of the CDR3 is 15 residues. CDR3 loop: CASRQDRDSYNEQFF. Here the CDR3 DNA reads TGTGCCAGCAGACAGGACAGAGACTCCTACAATGAGCAGTTCTTC.

In this sample, this clonotype turned up a few times. A much larger clone is a single base away; this may be a read error. V is TRBV29-1 and J is TRBJ1-1; no firm D call. V was cut by 8 bases and J by 4 bases, with 17 bases left in between. This CDR3 has 13 residues. CDR1 is SQVTM and CDR2 is ANQGSEA in the germline V gene. The CDR3 protein is CSTSQDGSTEAFF. The CDR3 nucleotides are TGCAGCACCTCCCAGGACGGGAGCACTGAAGCTTTCTTT.

This clonotype was found many times. This chain connects TRBV7-2 to TRBJ1-1, with 10 bases that match TRBD1. Germline CDR1 reads SGHTA; CDR2 reads FQGNSA. The length of the CDR3 is 15 residues. V was clipped by 5 bases and J by 1 base; unmatched bases: 4. The CDR3 loop is CASSSRQGANTEAFF. The CDR3 region has the DNA TGTGCCAGCAGCAGCCGACAGGGGGCGAACACTGAAGCTTTCTTT.

The chain recombines TRBV28 with TRBJ1-4; TRBD1 agrees at 9 bases. CDR1 and CDR2 (germline): MDHEN, SYDVKM. The CDR3 has 15 amino acids. Trimming took 5 bases from V and 4 from J; bases not matched to a gene: 5. CDR3: CASSTPTGGNEKLFF. CDR3 bases: TGTGCCAGCAGTACCCCGACAGGGGGTAATGAAAAACTGTTTTTT.

The chain combines TRBV24-1 with TRBJ2-7; 7 bases fit TRBD1. Germline V gene sequence: CDR1 KGHDR, CDR2 SFDVKD. The CDR3 loop spans 13 amino acids. V shed 7 bases, J shed 3 bases, and the junction held 5 bases outside the gene matches. This CDR3 is CATSRDRDYEQYF. DNA for the CDR3: TGTGCCACCAGCAGAGACAGGGACTACGAGCAGTACTTC.

This clonotype was seen only a few times. The chain recombines TRBV20-1 with TRBJ1-2; D perhaps matches TRBD1 (5 bases). This CDR3 has 11 amino acids. Per germline, CDR1 DFQATT and CDR2 SNEGSKA (reference sequence). V gave up 6 bases and J gave up 1 base, with 6 bases separating them. CDR3 sequence: CSATVNYGYTF. For the CDR3, the DNA is TGCAGTGCGACAGTTAACTATGGCTACACCTTC.

This clonotype was seen ten or more times. The genes are TRBV18 and TRBJ1-5; 7 nucleotides line up with TRBD1. The CDR3 consists of 15 residues. The V and J ends lost 3 bases and 5 bases, in that order; junction bases with no gene match: 7. Germline CDR1 KGHSH, CDR2 LQKENI. DNA of the CDR3: TGTGCCAGCTCACCGGGAACAGGGGATTATCAGCCCCAGCATTTT. Translation gives CASSPGTGDYQPQHF.

The sample holds many counts of this clonotype. The V call is TRBV6-1, the J call TRBJ2-1; unclear D gene. Trimming removed 0 bases from V and 7 bases from J, with 4 bases in between. The CDR3 spans 12 residues. From germline, CDR1 is MNHNS and CDR2 SASEGT. The CDR3 loop reads CASSEAGNEQFF. In nucleotides, the CDR3 is TGTGCCAGCAGTGAAGCGGGGAATGAGCAGTTCTTC.